The 2 T cell receptor beta chains given below trace back to one sample, sequenced in a study of blood T cell repertoires in COVID-19. Libraries were prepared by immunoSEQ multiplex PCR; TCRdb keeps only in-frame clonotypes and omits some of them. The sample has under 300,000 clones; 87% are singletons. What was sequenced was PBMCs or T cells enriched from blood (not recorded which). The receptors originated from a woman under 40 with acute COVID-19.

This chain connects TRBV25-1 to TRBJ1-1; D might be TRBD1 (6 bases). Looked up from germline, CDR1 is MGHDK and CDR2 is SYGVNS. The CDR3 covers 15 residues. The V gene lost 2 bases and the J gene lost 2 bases, with 12 bases spanning the gap. The CDR3, as DNA: TGTGCCAGCAGTGAAATGACAGGAGCCAACACTGAAGCTTTCTTT. Its translation: CASSEMTGANTEAFF. Drawing the rest from reference TRBV25-1 and TRBJ1-1, the complete variable domain is EADIYQTPRYLVIGTGKKITLECSQTMGHDKMYWYQQDPGMELHLIHYSYGVNSTEKGDLSSESTVSRIRTEHFPLTLESARPSHTSQYLCASSEMTGANTEAFFGQGTRLTVV.

CDR3 bases: TGTGCCAGCAGCGTAGAGACAGGGGGGAGCGTGGGTCAAGAGACCCAGTACTTC. Residues: CASSVETGGSVGQETQYF. This chain connects TRBV9 to TRBJ2-5; TRBD1 matches at 9 bases. In germline, CDR1 is SGDLS, CDR2 YYNGEE. V shed 0 bases and J 2 bases; nucleotides not matched to a gene: 11. This CDR3 is built from 18 residues.